This T cell receptor beta chain was found in a study of T cells after yellow fever vaccination. In the study overall: Those fractions that held only low numbers of cells were prepared using the SMART-Seq v4 Ultra Low Input RNA kit.

Between the trimmed V and J ends, which lost 2 bases and 8 bases, there was a span of 10 bases. This CDR3 contains 13 residues. From germline, CDR1 is MNHEY and CDR2 SMNVEV (reference sequence). General study points: Post-booster repertoires again held most primary-vaccination clones (approximately 96% CD4, approximately 90% CD8). FACS-sorted repertoires could harbor abundant contaminating bulk-population clonotypes.

Concerning this clonotype: Its antigen is unknown.

A single record per CDR3 protein comes from TCRdb applying MiXCR to the 5' RACE reads. The repertoire holds more than 65,000 distinct CDR3 sequences, with approximately 7.3% as singletons. This clonotype was sampled from a man aged 18 to 30 who received the YFV17D yellow fever vaccine. This sequence joins TRBV27 and TRBJ2-1; D uncertain. This specimen was CD8+ T cells sorted from PBMCs, taken 10 days after the first yellow fever vaccination. CDR3 nucleotides: TGTGCCAGCAGTTTAGGAACGGAATATGAGCAGTTCTTC. It yields the protein CASSLGTEYEQFF.